A single sample is the source of the 21 T cell receptor beta chains below, sequenced in a study of blood T cell repertoires in COVID-19. Sequencing was performed with immunoSEQ multiplex PCR; in TCRdb, only in-frame clones are kept and a portion is missing. The table has 300,000 to 450,000 clones, approximately 87% seen once. The source material was PBMCs or T cells enriched from blood (not recorded which). These receptors all come from a young man who had recovered from COVID-19.

The chain has TRBV6-1 and TRBJ1-5; no firm D call. Germline-derived CDR1 and CDR2 are MNHNS and SASEGT. V lost 3 bases and J 0 bases, leaving 6 bases between the germline ends. This CDR3 has 14 residues. CDR3 sequence: CASSEYYSNQPQHF. The CDR3 DNA is TGTGCCAGCAGTGAGTACTATAGCAATCAGCCCCAGCATTTT.

This clone was detected a few times. CDR3 nucleotide sequence: TGCAGCGTCGCCGGACAGGGGCCCGCTAACTATGGCTACACCTTC. Protein product: CSVAGQGPANYGYTF. The chain employs TRBV29-1 and TRBJ1-2; 9 nucleotides align to TRBD1. CDR3 length equals 15 residues. In germline, CDR1 is SQVTM, CDR2 ANQGSEA. Trimming removed 6 bases from V and 0 bases from J; junction bases left unmatched: 8.

The chain recombines TRBV11-3 with TRBJ2-7, with TRBD2 as a possible D gene (6 bases). The V end was cut by 1 base, the J end by 3 bases, with 7 bases between. CDR1 and CDR2 (germline): SGHNT, YENEEA. This CDR3 region has 13 residues. CDR3 region: CASSLGGGYEQYF. The CDR3, as DNA: TGTGCCAGCAGCTTAGGGGGAGGCTACGAGCAGTACTTC.

The chain couples TRBV7-7 to TRBJ1-4, with TRBD1 as a possible D gene (6 bases). The germline gives CDR1 SSHAT, CDR2 FNYEAQ (reference sequence). The CDR3 runs to 15 residues. The CDR3 here is CASFWGGPLNEKLFF. CDR3 bases: TGTGCTAGCTTCTGGGGGGGCCCCCTTAATGAAAAACTGTTTTTT.

The V call is TRBV19, the J call TRBJ1-5; no clear D gene. Trimming shortened V by 9 bases and J by 0 bases, and 21 bases separated the two germline ends. Germline CDR1 is LNHDA and CDR2 is SQIVND (reference sequence). The CDR3 has 17 residues. The CDR3 sequence: CASLDPRLANSNQPQHF. Written as DNA, the CDR3 is TGTGCCAGCCTCGACCCGAGATTAGCGAATAGCAATCAGCCCCAGCATTTT.

The genes are TRBV5-1 and TRBJ1-2; D uncertain. CDR1 SGHRS and CDR2 YFSETQ come from the germline V gene. The ends were cut back, 2 bases at V and 1 base at J, with 9 bases in the middle. This CDR3 is built from 14 residues. CDR3 sequence: CASSFAQNNYGYTF. The CDR3 DNA reads TGCGCCAGCAGCTTCGCACAGAATAACTATGGCTACACCTTC.

The chain combines TRBV9 with TRBJ1-4; 8 positions match TRBD1. The CDR3 totals 15 residues. With V trimmed by 4 bases and J by 7 bases, 9 bases remained unmatched. Germline V gene data show CDR1 as SGDLS and CDR2 as YYNGEE. CDR3 loop: CASSNGQGGREKLFF. CDR3 sequence (DNA): TGTGCCAGCAGCAACGGACAGGGAGGGCGTGAAAAACTGTTTTTT.

The CDR3 here is CASSPRGTASTDTQYF. DNA of the CDR3: TGTGCCAGCAGCCCTAGGGGGACAGCAAGCACAGATACGCAGTATTTT. The chain uses TRBV5-4 and TRBJ2-3; TRBD1 matches 7 bases. V lost 4 bases to trimming and J lost 0 bases; unmatched junction nucleotides: 8. This CDR3 spans 16 amino acids. Germline values: CDR1 SGHNT, CDR2 YYREEE (reference sequence).

The rearrangement joins TRBV3-1 (or the pseudogene TRBV3-2) to TRBJ1-4, with D possibly matching TRBD1 (5 bases). Deletions cut 0 bases from V and 4 bases from J, with 12 bases between. Germline assignment: CDR1 LGHDT and CDR2 YNNKEL (reference sequence). The CDR3 spans 16 residues. CDR3 residues: CASSQDTGGLNEKLFF. In DNA, the CDR3 is TGTGCCAGCAGCCAAGATACGGGGGGTCTTAATGAAAAACTGTTTTTT.

The V gene is TRBV4-1, the J gene TRBJ2-5, with a possible D match to TRBD2 (5 bases). The CDR3 length is 13 residues. Trimming left V 4 bases short and J 5 bases short, with 11 bases between. Germline V lookup: CDR1 MGHRA, CDR2 YSYEKL. The CDR3 loop reads CASSRWQRETQYF. In DNA form, the CDR3 reads TGCGCCAGCAGCCGATGGCAGCGGGAGACCCAGTACTTC.

The chain recombines TRBV30 with TRBJ1-3, with TRBD1 matching 7 bases. The CDR3 is 15 amino acids. After removal of 1 base from V and 4 bases from J, the junction contained 7 bases not matched to a gene. Germline CDR1 is GTSNPN and CDR2 is SVGIG (reference sequence). CDR3 amino acids: CAWSEGGWRGNTIYF. The CDR3 DNA reads as TGTGCCTGGAGTGAAGGGGGCTGGCGGGGAAACACCATATATTTT.

The V call is TRBV27, the J call TRBJ2-3; D perhaps matches TRBD2 (6 bases). Germline V gives CDR1 MNHEY, CDR2 SMNVEV (reference sequence). Trimming removed 7 bases at V and 1 base at J, with 12 bases between. This CDR3 spans 14 amino acids. CDR3 region: CASTHWGGTDTQYF. The CDR3 DNA reads as TGTGCCAGCACTCATTGGGGGGGCACAGATACGCAGTATTTT.

As regards this clone: Within the sample, other DNA sequences also encode this same CDR3. The chain recombines TRBV18 with TRBJ1-1; the D gene is possibly TRBD1 (5 bases). This CDR3 comprises 14 residues. CDR1 and CDR2 from the germline V gene are KGHSH and LQKENI. V was cut by 3 bases and J by 1 base, with 9 bases left in between. The CDR3 nucleotides are TGTGCCAGCTCACCTCAGGGCGGGAACACTGAAGCTTTCTTT. It codes for CASSPQGGNTEAFF.

This chain uses TRBV2 with TRBJ1-4, with a tentative D call TRBD1 (5 bases). Trimming stripped 6 bases from V and 10 bases from J, with 21 bases between. CDR3 size: 15 residues. Germline loops: CDR1 SNHLY, CDR2 FYNNEI. CDR3 coding DNA: TGTGCCAGCAGCCAAGCCGGACAAGGAGAATCAAAACTGTTTTTT. Protein product: CASSQAGQGESKLFF. The variable domain in full, completed from reference TRBV2 and TRBJ1-4, reads EPEVTQTPSHQVTQMGQEVILRCVPISNHLYFYWYRQILGQKVEFLVSFYNNEISEKSEIFDDQFSVERPDGSNFTLKIRSTKLEDSAMYFCASSQAGQGESKLFFGSGTQLSVL.

This clone has only a few counts. The chain couples TRBV18 to TRBJ2-7, with 10 bases aligning to TRBD2. V shed 3 bases and J 2 bases; nucleotides not matched to a gene: 4. This CDR3 comprises 15 residues. Germline lookup yields CDR1 KGHSH and CDR2 LQKENI. The CDR3 DNA is TGTGCCAGCTCACCGATAGCGGGGGGTCCCTACGAGCAGTACTTC. This encodes CASSPIAGGPYEQYF. The full variable domain, completed using reference TRBV18 and TRBJ2-7, is NAGVMQNPRHLVRRRGQEARLRCSPMKGHSHVYWYRQLPEEGLKFMVYLQKENIIDESGMPKERFSAEFPKEGPSILRIQQVVRGDSAAYFCASSPIAGGPYEQYFGPGTRLTVT.

The chain employs TRBV2 and TRBJ2-7; 9 bases are shared with TRBD2. The CDR3 loop spans 15 amino acids. Germline loops: CDR1 SNHLY, CDR2 FYNNEI. Losses at the gene ends were 3 bases for V and 2 bases for J; bases not matched to a gene: 5. The CDR3 DNA follows: TGTGCCAGCAGTGATAGCGGGGGCCGTACCTACGAGCAGTACTTC. Translation gives CASSDSGGRTYEQYF.

The CDR3 bases are TGTGCCTGGAGGGTATCGGTTATGGTAATCGATGGCTACACCTTC. Translation: CAWRVSVMVIDGYTF. This chain links TRBV30 with TRBJ1-2; D is unclear. Germline CDR1 is GTSNPN and CDR2 is SVGIG (reference sequence). CDR3 length: 15 residues. V lost 3 bases, J lost 6 bases, and 20 bases lay in between.

CDR3 nucleotides: TGTGCCAGCAGCCCAATAGCGGGGGGGAACGCCTACGAGCAGTACTTC. It codes for CASSPIAGGNAYEQYF. The chain is built from TRBV14 and TRBJ2-7; 11 bases match TRBD2. The V and J ends lost 4 bases and 2 bases, in that order; junction bases with no gene match: 7. This CDR3 contains 16 residues. Germline V gives CDR1 SGHDN, CDR2 FVKESK.

The J gene is TRBJ2-1, the V gene TRBV30; D ambiguous. V lost 0 bases and J 0 bases, leaving 12 bases between the germline ends. Germline CDR1 reads GTSNPN; CDR2 reads SVGIG (reference sequence). The CDR3 has 16 amino acids. CDR3 in amino acids: CAWSVRLTNSYNEQFF. Written as DNA, the CDR3 is TGTGCCTGGAGTGTTAGGCTAACTAACTCCTACAATGAGCAGTTCTTC.

In DNA, the CDR3 is TGTGCCAGCAGCGTGGACAGGAGCTCCTACGAGCAGTACTTC. It translates to CASSVDRSSYEQYF. V gene TRBV9 combines with J gene TRBJ2-7; 7 bases are a match to TRBD1. Germline V gives CDR1 SGDLS, CDR2 YYNGEE. The CDR3 is 14 residues long. With 2 bases clipped from V and 0 bases from J, the junction kept 2 bases outside the gene matches.

The V and J genes are TRBV18 and TRBJ2-7; D unclear. The CDR3 is 13 residues long. V gave up 6 bases and J gave up 2 bases, with 11 bases separating them. Germline loops: CDR1 KGHSH, CDR2 LQKENI. The CDR3 coding sequence is TGTGCCAGCTCTCCCTTCGACACCTACGAGCAGTACTTC. Protein product: CASSPFDTYEQYF.